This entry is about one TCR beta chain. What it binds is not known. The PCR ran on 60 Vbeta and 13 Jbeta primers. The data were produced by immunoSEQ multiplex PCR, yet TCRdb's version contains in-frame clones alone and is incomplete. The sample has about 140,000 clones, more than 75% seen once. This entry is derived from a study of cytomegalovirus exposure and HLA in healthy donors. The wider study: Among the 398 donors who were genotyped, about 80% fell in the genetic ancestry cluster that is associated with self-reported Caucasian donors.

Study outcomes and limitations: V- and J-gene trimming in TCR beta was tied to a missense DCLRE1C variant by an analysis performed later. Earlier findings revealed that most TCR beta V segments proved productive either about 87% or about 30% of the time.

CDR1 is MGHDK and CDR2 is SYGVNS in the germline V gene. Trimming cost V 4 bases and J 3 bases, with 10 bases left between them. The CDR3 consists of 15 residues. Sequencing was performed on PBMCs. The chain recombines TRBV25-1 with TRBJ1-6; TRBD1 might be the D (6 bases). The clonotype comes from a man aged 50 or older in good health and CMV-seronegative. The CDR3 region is CASSGTGFYNSPLHF. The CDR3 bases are TGTGCCAGCAGTGGTACAGGGTTCTATAATTCACCCCTCCACTTT.